This T cell receptor (beta chain) was found in a study of T-cell reconstitution after alpha-beta-depleted transplantation in children. Preparing the TCRbeta library involved the use of unique molecular identifiers. TCRdb used MiXCR to reprocess the PCR reads, holding one entry per CDR3 protein. The sample includes about 230,000 distinct CDR3 sequences, around 10% of them seen just once. V was trimmed by 2 bases and J by 8 bases, leaving 15 bases between them. The V gene's germline CDR1 is SGHTA and CDR2 FQGNSA. The CDR3 contains 15 residues. This clonotype was seen at least ten times. This receptor was identified in a human donor who donated a stem cell graft to a child with acute lymphoblastic leukemia. V gene TRBV7-2 combines with J gene TRBJ1-4, with D maybe TRBD1 (6 bases). Sequenced material: PBMCs from the stem cell graft donor, taken from the stem cell graft. In nucleotides, the CDR3 is TGTGCCAGCAGCTTATCGGCAGGGGAAGTAGAAAAACTGTTTTTT. It translates to CASSLSAGEVEKLFF.